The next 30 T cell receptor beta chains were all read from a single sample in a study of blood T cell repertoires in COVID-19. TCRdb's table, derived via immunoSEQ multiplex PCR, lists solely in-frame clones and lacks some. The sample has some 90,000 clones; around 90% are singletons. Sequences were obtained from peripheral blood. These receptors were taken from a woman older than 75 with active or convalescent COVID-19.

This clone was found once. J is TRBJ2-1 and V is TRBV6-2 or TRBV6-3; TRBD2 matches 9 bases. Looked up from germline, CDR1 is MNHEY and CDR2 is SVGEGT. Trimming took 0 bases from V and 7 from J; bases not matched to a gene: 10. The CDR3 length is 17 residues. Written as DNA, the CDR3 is TGTGCCAGCAGTTACTCGAGGGGGACTAGCTTTATGAATGAGCAGTTCTTC. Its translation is CASSYSRGTSFMNEQFF.

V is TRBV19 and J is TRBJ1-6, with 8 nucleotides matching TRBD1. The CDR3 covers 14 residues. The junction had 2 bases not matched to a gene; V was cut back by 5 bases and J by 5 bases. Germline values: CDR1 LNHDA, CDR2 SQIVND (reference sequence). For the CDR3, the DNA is TGTGCCAGTAGTTACAGGGGGGATAATTCACCCCTCCACTTT. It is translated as CASSYRGDNSPLHF.

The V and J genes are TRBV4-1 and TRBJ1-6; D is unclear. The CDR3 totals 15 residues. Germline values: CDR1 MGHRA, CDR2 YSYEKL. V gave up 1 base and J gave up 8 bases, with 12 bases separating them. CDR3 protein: CASSQGPGGDSPLHF. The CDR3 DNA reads TGCGCCAGCAGCCAAGGACCCGGCGGGGATTCACCCCTCCACTTT.

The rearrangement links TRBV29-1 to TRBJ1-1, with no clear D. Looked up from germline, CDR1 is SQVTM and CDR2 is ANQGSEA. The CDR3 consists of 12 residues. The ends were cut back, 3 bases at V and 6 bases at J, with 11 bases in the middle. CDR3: CSVELVVAEAFF. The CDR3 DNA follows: TGCAGCGTTGAGTTAGTAGTCGCTGAAGCTTTCTTT.

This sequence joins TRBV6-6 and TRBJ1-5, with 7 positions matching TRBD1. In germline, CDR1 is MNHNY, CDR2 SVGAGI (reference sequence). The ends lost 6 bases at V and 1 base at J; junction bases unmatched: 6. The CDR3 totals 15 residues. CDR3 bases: TGTGCCAGCAGAACCACAGGGGACAGCAATCAGCCCCAGCATTTT. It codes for CASRTTGDSNQPQHF.

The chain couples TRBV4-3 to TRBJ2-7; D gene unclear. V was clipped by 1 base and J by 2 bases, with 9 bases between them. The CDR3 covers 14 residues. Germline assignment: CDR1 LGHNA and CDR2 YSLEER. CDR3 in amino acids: CASSQGTPAYEQYF. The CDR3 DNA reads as TGCGCCAGCAGCCAAGGAACACCCGCCTACGAGCAGTACTTC.

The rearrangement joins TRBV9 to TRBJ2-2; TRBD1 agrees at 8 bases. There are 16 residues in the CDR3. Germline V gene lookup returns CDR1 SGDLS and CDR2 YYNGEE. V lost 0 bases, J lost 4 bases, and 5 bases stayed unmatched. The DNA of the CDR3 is TGTGCCAGCAGCGTAGACCCAGGGGGCGTCACCGGGGAGCTGTTTTTT. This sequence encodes CASSVDPGGVTGELFF. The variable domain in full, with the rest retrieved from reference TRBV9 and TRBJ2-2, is DSGVTQTPKHLITATGQRVTLRCSPRSGDLSVYWYQQSLDQGLQFLIQYYNGEERAKGNILERFSAQQFPDLHSELNLSSLELGDSALYFCASSVDPGGVTGELFFGEGSRLTVL.

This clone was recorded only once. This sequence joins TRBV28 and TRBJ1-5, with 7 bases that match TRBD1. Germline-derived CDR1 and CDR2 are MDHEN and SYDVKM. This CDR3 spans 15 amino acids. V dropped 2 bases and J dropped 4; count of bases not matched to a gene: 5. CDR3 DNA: TGTGCCAGCAGTTTACTTGACAGGGATAATCAGCCCCAGCATTTT. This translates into CASSLLDRDNQPQHF.

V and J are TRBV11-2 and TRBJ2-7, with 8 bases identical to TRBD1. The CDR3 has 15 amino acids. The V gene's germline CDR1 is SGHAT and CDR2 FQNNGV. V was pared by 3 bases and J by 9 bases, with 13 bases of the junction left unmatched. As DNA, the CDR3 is TGTGCCAGCAGCTTCGGCAGGGCGCAGGGGGCAGGGCAGTACTTC. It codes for CASSFGRAQGAGQYF.

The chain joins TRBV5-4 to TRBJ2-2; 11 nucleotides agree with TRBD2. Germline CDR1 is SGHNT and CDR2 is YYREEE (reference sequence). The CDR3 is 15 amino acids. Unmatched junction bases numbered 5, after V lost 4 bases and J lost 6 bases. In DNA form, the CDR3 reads TGTGCCAGCAGCGTGGGACTAGCGGCATCCGGGGAGCTGTTTTTT. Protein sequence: CASSVGLAASGELFF.

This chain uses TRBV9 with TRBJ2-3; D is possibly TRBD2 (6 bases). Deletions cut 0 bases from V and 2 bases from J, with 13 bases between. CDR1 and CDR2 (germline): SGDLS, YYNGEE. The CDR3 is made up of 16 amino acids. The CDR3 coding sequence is TGTGCCAGCAGCGTAGCGGGTAGCGGACCCACAGATACGCAGTATTTT. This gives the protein CASSVAGSGPTDTQYF.

The CDR3 nucleotides are TGTGCCAGCAGGCGGGACAGGAACTATGGCTACACCTTC. Translation gives CASRRDRNYGYTF. The chain employs TRBV12-3 or TRBV12-4 and TRBJ1-2; TRBD1 agrees at 8 bases. V lost 6 bases and J lost 2; bases outside the gene matches: 2. The length of the CDR3 is 13 residues.

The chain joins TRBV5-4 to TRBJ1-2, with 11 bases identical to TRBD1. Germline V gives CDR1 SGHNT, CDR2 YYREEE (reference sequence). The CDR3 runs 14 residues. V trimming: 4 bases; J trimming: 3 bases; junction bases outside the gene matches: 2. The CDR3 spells CASSLGQGDYGYTF. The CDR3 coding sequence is TGTGCCAGCAGCCTGGGACAGGGGGACTATGGCTACACCTTC.

This chain's CDR3 is CASSYSIVAGQETQYF. The DNA of the CDR3 is TGTGCCAGCAGTTACTCGATCGTAGCGGGACAAGAGACCCAGTACTTC. The chain links TRBV6-2 or TRBV6-3 to TRBJ2-5, with 8 bases that match TRBD2. The CDR3 has 16 amino acids. Germline lookup yields CDR1 MNHEY and CDR2 SVGEGT. Trimming cost V 0 bases and J 2 bases; bases outside gene matches: 5.

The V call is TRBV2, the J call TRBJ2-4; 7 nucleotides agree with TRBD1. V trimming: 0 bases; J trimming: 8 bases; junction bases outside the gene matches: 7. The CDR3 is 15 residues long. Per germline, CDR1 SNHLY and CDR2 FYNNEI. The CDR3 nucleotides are TGTGCCAGCAGTGAAGCGCCACAGGGGCCGGACATTCAGTACTTC. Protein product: CASSEAPQGPDIQYF.

The CDR3 nucleotides read TGCAGTGCTAGTTTACAGGGCTATAGCAATCAGCCCCAGCATTTT. Translating gives CSASLQGYSNQPQHF. V gene TRBV20-1 combines with J gene TRBJ1-5, with a possible D match to TRBD1 (6 bases). The CDR3 consists of 15 residues. Trimming left V 3 bases short and J 0 bases short, with 12 bases between. Germline CDR1 DFQATT, CDR2 SNEGSKA (reference sequence).

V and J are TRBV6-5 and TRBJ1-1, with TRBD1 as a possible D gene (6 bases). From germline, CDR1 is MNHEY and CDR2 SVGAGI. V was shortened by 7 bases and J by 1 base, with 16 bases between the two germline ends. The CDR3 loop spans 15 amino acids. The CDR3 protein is CASTPVPGQNTEAFF. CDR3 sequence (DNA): TGTGCCAGCACACCCGTACCGGGACAGAACACTGAAGCTTTCTTT.

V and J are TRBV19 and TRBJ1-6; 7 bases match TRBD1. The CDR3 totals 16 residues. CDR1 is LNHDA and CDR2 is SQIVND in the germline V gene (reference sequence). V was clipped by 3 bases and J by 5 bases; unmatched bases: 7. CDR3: CASSILPGGNNSPLHF. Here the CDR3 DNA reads TGTGCCAGTAGTATCCTTCCAGGGGGGAATAATTCACCCCTCCACTTT.

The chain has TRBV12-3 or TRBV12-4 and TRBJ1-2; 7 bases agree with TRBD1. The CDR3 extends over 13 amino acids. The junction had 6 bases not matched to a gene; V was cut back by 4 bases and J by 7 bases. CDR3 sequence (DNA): TGTGCCAGCAGTTCCACAGGGGAATTTGGCTACACCTTC. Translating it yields CASSSTGEFGYTF.

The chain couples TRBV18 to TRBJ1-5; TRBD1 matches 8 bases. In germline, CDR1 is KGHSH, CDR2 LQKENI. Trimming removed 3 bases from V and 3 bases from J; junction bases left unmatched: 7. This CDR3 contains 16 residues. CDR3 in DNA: TGTGCCAGCTCACCCTGGACAGGGTCGGACAATCAGCCCCAGCATTTT. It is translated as CASSPWTGSDNQPQHF. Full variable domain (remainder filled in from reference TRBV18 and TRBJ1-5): NAGVMQNPRHLVRRRGQEARLRCSPMKGHSHVYWYRQLPEEGLKFMVYLQKENIIDESGMPKERFSAEFPKEGPSILRIQQVVRGDSAAYFCASSPWTGSDNQPQHFGDGTRLSIL.

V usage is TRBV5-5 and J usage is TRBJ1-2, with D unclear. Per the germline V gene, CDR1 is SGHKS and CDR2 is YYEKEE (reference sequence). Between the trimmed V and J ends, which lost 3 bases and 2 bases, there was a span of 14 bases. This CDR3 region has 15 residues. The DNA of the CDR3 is TGTGCCAGCAGCTCCCCCGCGGGCAGAAACTATGGCTACACCTTC. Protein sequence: CASSSPAGRNYGYTF.

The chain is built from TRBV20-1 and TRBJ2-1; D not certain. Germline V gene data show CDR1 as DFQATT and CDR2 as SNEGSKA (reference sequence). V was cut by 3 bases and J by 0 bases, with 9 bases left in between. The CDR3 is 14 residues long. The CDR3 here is CSASAFRSYNEQFF. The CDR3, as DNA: TGCAGTGCTAGTGCCTTCCGCTCCTACAATGAGCAGTTCTTC.

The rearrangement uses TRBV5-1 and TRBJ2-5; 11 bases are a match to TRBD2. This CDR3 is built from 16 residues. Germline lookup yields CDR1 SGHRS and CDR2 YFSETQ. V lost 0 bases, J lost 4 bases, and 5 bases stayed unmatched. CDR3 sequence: CASSLGTSGRGETQYF. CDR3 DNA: TGCGCCAGCAGCTTGGGGACTAGCGGGCGCGGAGAGACCCAGTACTTC.

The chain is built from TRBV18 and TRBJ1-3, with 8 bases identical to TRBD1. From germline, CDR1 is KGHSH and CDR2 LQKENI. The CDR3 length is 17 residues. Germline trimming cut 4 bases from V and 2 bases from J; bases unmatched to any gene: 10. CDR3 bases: TGTGCCAGCTCACGGGGGACAGGTCGTAACCCTGGAAACACCATATATTTT. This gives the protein CASSRGTGRNPGNTIYF.

CDR3 region: CASSLIRGTEAFF. The CDR3 DNA reads as TGTGCCAGCAGTTTAATTCGCGGGACTGAAGCTTTCTTT. The genes are TRBV28 and TRBJ1-1; D uncertain. The germline V and J ends were trimmed by 2 bases and 5 bases, with 9 bases remaining between them. Germline V gives CDR1 MDHEN, CDR2 SYDVKM. The CDR3 is made up of 13 amino acids.

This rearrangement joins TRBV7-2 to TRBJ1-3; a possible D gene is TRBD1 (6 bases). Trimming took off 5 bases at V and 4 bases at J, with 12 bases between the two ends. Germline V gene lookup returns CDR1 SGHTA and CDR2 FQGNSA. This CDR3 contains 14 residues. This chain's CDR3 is CASSVYQGGNTIYF. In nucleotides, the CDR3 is TGTGCCAGCAGCGTATACCAGGGGGGAAACACCATATATTTT.

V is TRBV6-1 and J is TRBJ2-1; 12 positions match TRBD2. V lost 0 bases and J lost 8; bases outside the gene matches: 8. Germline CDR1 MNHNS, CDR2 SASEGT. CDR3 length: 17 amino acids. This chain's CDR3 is CASSEALGTSGWDEQFF. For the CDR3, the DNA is TGTGCCAGCAGTGAAGCGCTTGGGACTAGCGGGTGGGATGAGCAGTTCTTC.

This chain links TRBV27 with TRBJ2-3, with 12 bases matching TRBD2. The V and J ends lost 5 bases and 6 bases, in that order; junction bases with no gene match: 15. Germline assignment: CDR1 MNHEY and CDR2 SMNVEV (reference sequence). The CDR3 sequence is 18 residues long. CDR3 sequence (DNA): TGTGCCAGCAGTATCCCCCAGACGACTAGCGGGAGTTCCGATACGCAGTATTTT. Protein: CASSIPQTTSGSSDTQYF.

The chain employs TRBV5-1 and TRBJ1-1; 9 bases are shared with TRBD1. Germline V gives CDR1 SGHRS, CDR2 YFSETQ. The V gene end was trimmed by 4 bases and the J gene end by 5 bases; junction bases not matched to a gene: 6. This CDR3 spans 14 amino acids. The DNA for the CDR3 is TGCGCCAGCAGCACGGGACAGGGTCAGACTGAAGCTTTCTTT. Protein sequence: CASSTGQGQTEAFF.

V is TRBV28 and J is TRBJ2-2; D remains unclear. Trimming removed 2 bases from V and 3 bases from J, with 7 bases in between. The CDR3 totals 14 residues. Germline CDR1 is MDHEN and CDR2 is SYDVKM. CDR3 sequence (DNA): TGTGCCAGCAGTTTAGTCCCGGACACCGGGGAGCTGTTTTTT. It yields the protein CASSLVPDTGELFF.